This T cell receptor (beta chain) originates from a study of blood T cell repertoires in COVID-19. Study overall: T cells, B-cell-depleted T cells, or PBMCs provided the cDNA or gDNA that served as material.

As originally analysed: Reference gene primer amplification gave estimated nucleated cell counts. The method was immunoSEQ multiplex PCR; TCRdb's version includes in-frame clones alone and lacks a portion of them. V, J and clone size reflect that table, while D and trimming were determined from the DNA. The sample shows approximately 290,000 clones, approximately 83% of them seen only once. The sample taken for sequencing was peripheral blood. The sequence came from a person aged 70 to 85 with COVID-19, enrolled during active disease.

Here the CDR3 reads CASSHRDRDGYTF. CDR3 nucleotides: TGTGCCAGCAGCCACCGGGACAGGGATGGCTACACCTTC. V gene TRBV3-1 (or the pseudogene TRBV3-2) combines with J gene TRBJ1-2; 9 bases map to TRBD1. Per germline, CDR1 LGHDT and CDR2 YNNKEL (reference sequence). V gave up 3 bases and J gave up 6 bases; unmatched junction bases: 2. This CDR3 has 13 residues.